This TCR beta chain was identified in a study of shared clonotypes between healthy human individuals. Study results and limitations: Among the subsets, naive ones generally showed larger estimated richness than memory ones.

The CDR3 is 10 residues long. From germline, CDR1 is SNHLY and CDR2 FYNNEI. The ends were cut back, 1 base at V and 6 bases at J, with 1 base in the middle. Produced via immunoSEQ multiplex PCR; TCRdb's table is partial and in-frame only. The data show a few million clones, approximately 95% seen once. In the case of this clone: Its antigen remains unidentified.

The clonotype comes from a man aged 18 to 30 in good health. Some clones in this sample may be carry-over from other donors' samples. The sequencing sample was made of naive CD4+ T cells from PBMCs. Subset here: CD45RA+ positively selected. The gene calls are TRBV2 and TRBJ2-7; D is unclear. CDR3 in DNA: TGTGCCAGCAGTGAAGTCGAGCAGTACTTC. Amino acid sequence: CASSEVEQYF.